This T cell receptor (beta chain) was sequenced during a study of blood T cell repertoires in COVID-19. Source study methods: Researchers report that nucleated cell counts were estimated from reference gene primer amplification. Assay used: immunoSEQ multiplex PCR; TCRdb lists only in-frame clones, some missing. The DNA was the basis for D and trimming; V, J and clone size are from that table. Among about 380,000 clones listed, roughly 90% were seen once. CDR3 length: 12 residues. Between the trimmed V and J ends, which lost 6 bases and 10 bases, there was a span of 14 bases. The clonotype comes from a man aged 18-30 years with active or convalescent COVID-19. V gene TRBV12-3 or TRBV12-4 combines with J gene TRBJ2-3; D ambiguous. Material: peripheral blood. The CDR3 DNA sequence: TGTGCCAGCAGGCGATCTGACTTGGCGCAGTATTTT. This codes for CASRRSDLAQYF.